This T cell receptor beta chain originates from a study of technical replicates of blood from a few donors. Germline assignment: CDR1 SGHVS and CDR2 FQNEAQ. The CDR3 totals 18 residues. Trimming cost V 2 bases and J 0 bases; bases outside gene matches: 10. Assay used: immunoSEQ multiplex PCR; TCRdb lists only in-frame clones, some missing. Among about 100,000 clones, about 94% were seen once, and the ten largest hold about 0.21%. V usage is TRBV7-8 and J usage is TRBJ2-7; 10 nucleotides align to TRBD1. The sequence came from a human donor in good health. Sequencing used T cells isolated from PBMCs. CDR3 loop: CASSLSTPTGGSSYEQYF. CDR3 DNA: TGTGCCAGCAGCTTATCGACTCCGACAGGGGGCAGCTCCTACGAGCAGTACTTC.